This is a list of T cell receptor beta chains from one sample in a study of CD8 T cells in Susac syndrome. One entry per CDR3 protein results from TCRdb running MiXCR on the immunoSEQ multiplex PCR reads. This table has roughly 400,000 distinct CDR3 sequences, roughly 85% appearing once. The specimen was CD8+ T cells from PBMCs. These receptors all come from a human donor with multiple sclerosis. The CDR3 runs from the conserved cysteine through the conserved F or W. The order of the fields is J gene, D gene, clone size, V gene, CDR3 protein, CDR3 DNA. A D gene is named only where the DNA matches it firmly. Part of the rows lack a size; the others show once, few, many or a class for expanded clones.

TRBJ1-1,-,-,TRBV12-3/TRBV12-4,CASSFFSGAEDTEAFF,TGTGCCAGCAGTTTCTTCTCGGGGGCAGAGGACACTGAAGCTTTCTTT
TRBJ2-3,TRBD2,-,TRBV7-8,CASSATSGNSLDTQYF,TGTGCCAGCAGCGCGACTAGCGGAAACTCTCTGGATACGCAGTATTTT
TRBJ2-2,-,-,TRBV10-3,CAIKGGPNTGELFF,TGTGCCATCAAGGGGGGGCCGAACACCGGGGAGCTGTTTTTT
TRBJ2-7,TRBD2,-,TRBV4-1,CASSQETSAKEQYF,TGCGCCAGCAGCCAAGAGACTAGCGCGAAGGAGCAGTACTTC
TRBJ1-5,TRBD1,-,TRBV27,CASSSGQAPNQPQHF,TGTGCCAGCAGTTCCGGACAGGCGCCAAATCAGCCCCAGCATTTT
TRBJ2-1,-,-,TRBV11-3,CASSLDAGLPTYNEQFF,TGTGCCAGCAGCTTAGATGCGGGACTTCCTACCTACAATGAGCAGTTCTTC
TRBJ1-2,TRBD1,-,TRBV4-1,CASSRIGTAYGYTF,TGCGCCAGCAGCCGAATCGGGACAGCTTATGGCTACACCTTC
TRBJ2-7,TRBD1,-,TRBV2,CASRSHQGASSYEQYF,TGTGCCAGCAGATCCCACCAGGGGGCGAGCTCCTACGAGCAGTACTTC
TRBJ2-2,-,-,TRBV12-3/TRBV12-4,CASSERDRANTGELFF,TGTGCCAGCAGTGAACGGGACCGGGCGAACACCGGGGAGCTGTTTTTT
TRBJ2-1,-,many,TRBV5-1,CASSPDSYNEQFF,TGTGCCAGCAGCCCCGACAGTTACAATGAGCAGTTCTTC
TRBJ2-1,-,-,TRBV5-4,CASSLILGGPQNEQFF,TGTGCCAGCAGCTTGATTTTGGGGGGGCCTCAAAATGAGCAGTTCTTC
TRBJ2-5,-,-,TRBV10-2,CASIEQGFGETQYF,TGCGCCAGCATAGAACAGGGATTTGGGGAGACCCAGTACTTC
TRBJ1-2,-,once,TRBV5-1,CASSTSTGPAAGGYTF,TGCGCCAGCAGCACCTCAACGGGCCCTGCCGCCGGGGGCTACACCTTC
TRBJ1-2,-,-,TRBV25-1,CASSVNHHGYTF,TGTGCCAGCAGTGTTAACCACCACGGCTACACCTTC
TRBJ2-7,-,-,TRBV29-1,CSVLLGRTYEQYF,TGCAGCGTTTTACTAGGTCGGACCTACGAGCAGTACTTC
TRBJ1-2,TRBD1,-,TRBV7-9,CASSPGTGIYGYTF,TGTGCCAGCAGCCCGGGGACAGGGATCTATGGCTACACCTTC
TRBJ2-3,-,-,TRBV27,CASSLPLLDTQYF,TGTGCCAGCAGTTTACCTCTACTAGATACGCAGTATTTT
TRBJ2-3,-,-,TRBV12-3/TRBV12-4,CASTGDTQYF,TGTGCCAGCACCGGGGATACGCAGTATTTT
TRBJ2-2,-,-,TRBV11-2,CASSFEGRPGELFF,TGTGCCAGCAGCTTTGAAGGGCGTCCCGGGGAGCTGTTTTTT
TRBJ2-1,TRBD2,once,TRBV7-8,CASSLGAGGMPREQFF,TGTGCCAGCAGCTTAGGCGCGGGGGGTATGCCCAGGGAGCAGTTCTTC
TRBJ1-4,-,-,TRBV2,CASSEYSSEKLFF,TGTGCCAGCAGTGAATACAGTAGTGAAAAACTGTTTTTT
TRBJ2-3,-,-,TRBV11-2,CASSFRVSGPTDTQYF,TGTGCCAGCAGCTTTAGGGTGAGCGGTCCTACAGATACGCAGTATTTT
TRBJ1-1,-,-,TRBV6-1,CASSLSSATEAFF,TGTGCCAGCAGTTTGAGCAGTGCCACTGAAGCTTTCTTT
TRBJ1-2,-,-,TRBV20-1,CSARVAGEEKGYTF,TGCAGTGCTAGAGTAGCAGGGGAGGAGAAGGGCTACACCTTC
TRBJ1-4,-,-,TRBV2,CASRGRDDEKLFF,TGTGCCAGCAGAGGCAGGGATGATGAAAAACTGTTTTTT
TRBJ2-7,-,-,TRBV4-1,CASSQNLGQSYEQYF,TGCGCCAGCAGCCAAAACCTCGGACAAAGCTACGAGCAGTACTTC
TRBJ2-5,-,-,TRBV27,CASSHIPVETQYF,TGTGCCAGCAGTCACATCCCTGTGGAGACCCAGTACTTC
TRBJ2-2,TRBD1,-,TRBV7-9,CASSPGFRGPRTGELFF,TGTGCCAGCAGCCCGGGATTCAGGGGGCCCCGCACCGGGGAGCTGTTTTTT
TRBJ1-1,TRBD1,-,TRBV4-1,CASSQGLLQGDTEAFF,TGCGCCAGCAGCCAAGGCCTCCTACAGGGGGACACTGAAGCTTTCTTT
TRBJ1-1,-,once,TRBV5-1,CASSFAQADTEAFF,TGCGCCAGCAGCTTTGCCCAGGCGGACACTGAAGCTTTCTTT
TRBJ1-5,TRBD1,once,TRBV7-2,CASSLPGQGAVNQPQHF,TGTGCCAGCAGCTTACCGGGACAGGGGGCCGTCAATCAGCCCCAGCATTTT
TRBJ1-1,TRBD1,once,TRBV29-1,CSVLTGGAEAFF,TGCAGCGTCCTGACAGGGGGCGCCGAAGCTTTCTTT
TRBJ1-2,-,-,TRBV27,CASKDEGPYGYTF,TGTGCCAGCAAGGATGAGGGGCCGTATGGCTACACCTTC
TRBJ2-7,TRBD2,-,TRBV7-9,CASSQGLAEDSSYEQYF,TGTGCCAGCAGCCAAGGACTAGCGGAGGATAGCTCCTACGAGCAGTACTTC
TRBJ2-7,TRBD2,-,TRBV30,CAWSAAGGPYEQYF,TGTGCCTGGAGTGCAGCGGGAGGCCCTTACGAGCAGTACTTC
TRBJ2-7,TRBD1,-,TRBV28,CASSSRQGTTYEQYF,TGTGCCAGCAGTTCACGACAGGGAACGACCTACGAGCAGTACTTC
TRBJ1-5,TRBD1,-,TRBV6-1,CASSAPGGQGRNQPQHF,TGTGCCAGCAGTGCACCCGGCGGACAGGGGCGTAATCAGCCCCAGCATTTT
TRBJ2-1,TRBD2,-,TRBV6-4,CASSRLAGDVNEQFF,TGTGCCAGCAGCCGACTAGCGGGAGATGTCAATGAGCAGTTCTTC
TRBJ1-4,-,-,TRBV27,CASSWVSGNEKLFF,TGTGCCAGCAGTTGGGTCTCGGGGAATGAAAAACTGTTTTTT
TRBJ2-5,-,-,TRBV28,CASSLGAQETQYF,TGTGCCAGCAGTTTAGGGGCCCAAGAGACCCAGTACTTC
TRBJ2-1,-,-,TRBV12-3/TRBV12-4,CASRHRDSHNEQFF,TGTGCCAGCAGGCACAGGGATAGTCACAATGAGCAGTTCTTC
TRBJ2-5,TRBD2,-,TRBV7-9,CASSHPSGLWETQYF,TGTGCCAGCAGCCATCCTAGCGGCCTTTGGGAGACCCAGTACTTC
TRBJ1-2,TRBD1,-,TRBV7-9,CASTGQGLEGYTF,TGTGCCAGCACCGGACAGGGGTTAGAAGGCTACACCTTC
TRBJ1-5,-,-,TRBV28,CASSLTASNQPQHF,TGTGCCAGCAGTTTGACGGCCTCCAATCAGCCCCAGCATTTT
TRBJ1-1,TRBD1,-,TRBV27,CASSFLPGQGGTEAFF,TGTGCCAGCAGTTTTCTCCCGGGACAGGGAGGGACTGAAGCTTTCTTT
TRBJ2-1,TRBD1,-,TRBV14,CASSQDWNDRGGDEQFF,TGTGCCAGCAGCCAAGATTGGAACGACAGGGGGGGAGATGAGCAGTTCTTC
TRBJ1-2,-,-,TRBV7-9,CASTRVGWYGYTF,TGTGCCAGCACCCGGGTGGGTTGGTATGGCTACACCTTC
TRBJ2-1,TRBD1,-,TRBV6-1,CASRIPGTGLNEQFF,TGTGCCAGCAGGATCCCCGGGACAGGGCTAAATGAGCAGTTCTTC
TRBJ2-3,TRBD2,few,TRBV27,CASSLSPGREGGTDTQYF,TGTGCCAGCAGTTTATCCCCTGGGCGGGAGGGCGGCACAGATACGCAGTATTTT
TRBJ1-2,-,-,TRBV29-1,CSVLQFREGIDYGYTF,TGCAGCGTCCTTCAATTCAGGGAGGGCATTGACTATGGCTACACCTTC
TRBJ1-6,TRBD1,-,TRBV5-1,CASSFNPDRGNSPLHF,TGCGCCAGCAGCTTCAACCCGGACAGGGGGAATTCACCCCTCCACTTT
TRBJ1-2,TRBD1,-,TRBV6-5,CASSSRDRGYSGYTF,TGTGCCAGCAGTTCCCGGGACAGGGGGTATTCTGGCTACACCTTC